This is a list of T cell receptor beta chains from one sample in a study of graft-versus-host responses after intestinal transplantation. No antigen is known for these receptors. Produced via immunoSEQ multiplex PCR; TCRdb's table is partial and in-frame only. Here the sample spans some 120,000 clones, more than 80% being singletons. The specimen comprised unstimulated CD4+ T cells sorted from spleen or lymph node cells, sampled before transplant. These receptor sequences come from a human donor who was the organ donor for an intestinal transplant. Each CDR3 is given with its conserved first and last residue. D genes are given only for firm matches. Not every row has a clone size; where given, it reads once, few, many or a size class.

clone size,D gene,CDR3 length,V gene,J gene,CDR3 DNA,CDR3 protein
.,.,14,TRBV18,TRBJ2-3,TGTGCCAGCTCACCAAAAGCGGGCACAGATACGCAGTATTTT,CASSPKAGTDTQYF
few,TRBD1,14,TRBV6-1,TRBJ2-7,TGTGCCAGCAGTGCGGGACAGGGGGCGGGAGAGCAGTACTTC,CASSAGQGAGEQYF
.,TRBD2,17,TRBV4-3,TRBJ2-2,TGCGCCAGCAGCCAAGATCTAGGTAGCGGGAGGACCGGGGAGCTGTTTTTT,CASSQDLGSGRTGELFF
.,.,15,TRBV10-1,TRBJ1-4,TGCGCCAGCAGTTGGCCTCCGGGAGGCGGCGAAAAACTGTTTTTT,CASSWPPGGGEKLFF
.,TRBD1,14,TRBV10-3,TRBJ1-2,TGTGCCATCAGGGGACAGGCTCCTAACTATGGCTACACCTTC,CAIRGQAPNYGYTF
.,TRBD2,15,TRBV9,TRBJ2-7,TGTGCCAGCAGCGCCGGACTAGCGGGGATCTACGAGCAGTACTTC,CASSAGLAGIYEQYF
once,.,15,TRBV6-1,TRBJ1-5,TGTGCCAGCAGATTTCTATTTGGGACCGATCAGCCCCAGCATTTT,CASRFLFGTDQPQHF
.,.,17,TRBV7-6,TRBJ2-3,TGTGCCAGCAGCTTCGTTGACATGTTTACTAGCACAGATACGCAGTATTTT,CASSFVDMFTSTDTQYF
few,.,17,TRBV11-2,TRBJ2-5,TGTGCCAGCAGCTTATCTGTCCGAGCTAGCGCCCAAGAGACCCAGTACTTC,CASSLSVRASAQETQYF
.,TRBD1,14,TRBV28,TRBJ2-7,TGTGCCAGCAGTTCCGGGACAGGGGACTACGAGCAGTACTTC,CASSSGTGDYEQYF
.,.,13,TRBV11-3,TRBJ2-4,TGTGCCAGCAGCCCAGCGGCCAAAAACATTCAGTACTTC,CASSPAAKNIQYF
.,TRBD2,14,TRBV7-9,TRBJ2-3,TGTGCCAGCAGCCCTAGCGGAAGCACAGATACGCAGTATTTT,CASSPSGSTDTQYF
.,TRBD1,18,TRBV7-2,TRBJ2-1,TGTGCCAGCAGCTTAAGGTACAGGGGGCCCAAACGAGGCAATGAGCAGTTCTTC,CASSLRYRGPKRGNEQFF
.,.,16,TRBV21-1,TRBJ1-1,TGTGCCACCTATTGGGGGGGGACAGGGAAACCCACTGAAGCTTTCTTT,CATYWGGTGKPTEAFF
.,.,14,TRBV5-1,TRBJ1-4,TGCGCCAGCAGCTTGGGGCAGGGCGGGGAAAAACTGTTTTTT,CASSLGQGGEKLFF
.,.,15,TRBV7-8,TRBJ2-6,TGTGCCAGCAGCTTACAGGACTCTGGGGCCAACGTCCTGACTTTC,CASSLQDSGANVLTF
.,TRBD2,17,TRBV9,TRBJ2-1,TGTGCCAGCAGCGTAGGATGGCGGGAGGGGAGTACGAATGAGCAGTTCTTC,CASSVGWREGSTNEQFF
.,.,15,TRBV28,TRBJ2-3,TGTGCCAGCAGCAAATACAAGACAGGTCCAGATACGCAGTATTTT,CASSKYKTGPDTQYF
once,.,13,TRBV9,TRBJ1-2,TGTGCCAGCAGCCAAGACATTAACTATGGCTACACCTTC,CASSQDINYGYTF
.,.,15,TRBV19,TRBJ2-7,TGTGCCAGTAGTATGACGACCCACTCGGCCTACGAGCAGTACTTC,CASSMTTHSAYEQYF
.,.,13,TRBV19,TRBJ2-7,TGTGCCAGTAGTAGGTCGGGACGTTACGAGCAGTACTTC,CASSRSGRYEQYF
once,.,13,TRBV5-1,TRBJ2-7,TGCGCCAGCAGCTTGGTCGGCAGGGCCGAGCAGTACTTC,CASSLVGRAEQYF